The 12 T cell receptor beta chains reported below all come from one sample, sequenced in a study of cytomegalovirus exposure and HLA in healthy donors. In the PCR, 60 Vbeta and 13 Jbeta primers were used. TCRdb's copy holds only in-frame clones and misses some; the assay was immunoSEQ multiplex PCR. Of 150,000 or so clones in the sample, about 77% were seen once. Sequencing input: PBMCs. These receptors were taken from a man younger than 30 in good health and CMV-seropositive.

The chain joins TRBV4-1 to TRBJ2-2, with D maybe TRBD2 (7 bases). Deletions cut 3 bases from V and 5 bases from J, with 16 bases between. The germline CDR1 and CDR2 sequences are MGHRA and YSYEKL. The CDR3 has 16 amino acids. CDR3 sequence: CASSHQMGGQTGELFF. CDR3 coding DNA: TGCGCCAGCAGCCATCAGATGGGGGGGCAAACCGGGGAGCTGTTTTTT.

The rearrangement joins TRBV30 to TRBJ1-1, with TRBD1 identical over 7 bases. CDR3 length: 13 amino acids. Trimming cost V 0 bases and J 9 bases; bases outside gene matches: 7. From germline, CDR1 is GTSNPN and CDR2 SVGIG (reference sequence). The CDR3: CAWSVKGQTKAFF. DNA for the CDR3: TGTGCCTGGAGTGTAAAGGGACAGACGAAAGCTTTCTTT. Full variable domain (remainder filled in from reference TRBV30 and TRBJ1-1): SQTIHQWPATLVQPVGSPLSLECTVEGTSNPNLYWYRQAAGRGLQLLFYSVGIGQISSEVPQNLSASRPQDRQFILSSKKLLLSDSGFYLCAWSVKGQTKAFFGQGTRLTVV.

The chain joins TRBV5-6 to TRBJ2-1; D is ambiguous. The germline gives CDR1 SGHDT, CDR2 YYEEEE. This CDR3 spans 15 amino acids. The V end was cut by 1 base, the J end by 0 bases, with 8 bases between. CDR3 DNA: TGTGCCAGCAGCTTGCTGAGTGACTCCTACAATGAGCAGTTCTTC. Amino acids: CASSLLSDSYNEQFF.

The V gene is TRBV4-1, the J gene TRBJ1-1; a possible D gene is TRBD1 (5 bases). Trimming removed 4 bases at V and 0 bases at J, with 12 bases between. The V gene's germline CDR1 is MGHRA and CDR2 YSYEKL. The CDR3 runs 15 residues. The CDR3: CASSPGQGMNTEAFF. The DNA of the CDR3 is TGCGCCAGCAGCCCCGGTCAGGGTATGAACACTGAAGCTTTCTTT.

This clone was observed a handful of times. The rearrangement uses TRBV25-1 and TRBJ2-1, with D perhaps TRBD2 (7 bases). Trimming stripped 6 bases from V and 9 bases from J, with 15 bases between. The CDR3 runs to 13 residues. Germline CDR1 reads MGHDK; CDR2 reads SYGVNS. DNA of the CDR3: TGTGCCAGCAGCCTGGGGGGGCCAAGTGAGCAGTTCTTC. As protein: CASSLGGPSEQFF.

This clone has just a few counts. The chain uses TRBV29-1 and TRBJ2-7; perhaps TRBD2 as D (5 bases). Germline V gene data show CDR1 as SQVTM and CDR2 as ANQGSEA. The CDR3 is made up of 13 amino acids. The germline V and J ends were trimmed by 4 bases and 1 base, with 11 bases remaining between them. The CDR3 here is CSVGIPGSYEQYF. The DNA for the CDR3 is TGCAGCGTTGGAATTCCGGGATCCTACGAGCAGTACTTC.

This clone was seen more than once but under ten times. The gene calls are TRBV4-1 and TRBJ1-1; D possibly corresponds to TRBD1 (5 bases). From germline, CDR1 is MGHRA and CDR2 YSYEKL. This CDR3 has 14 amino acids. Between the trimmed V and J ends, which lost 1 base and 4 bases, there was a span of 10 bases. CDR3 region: CASSQAQGGTEAFF. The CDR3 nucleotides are TGCGCCAGCAGCCAAGCCCAGGGAGGCACTGAAGCTTTCTTT.

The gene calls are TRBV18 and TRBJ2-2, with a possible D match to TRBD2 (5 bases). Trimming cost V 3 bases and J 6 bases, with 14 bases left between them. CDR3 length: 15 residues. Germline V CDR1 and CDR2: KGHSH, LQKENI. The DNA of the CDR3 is TGTGCCAGCTCACCGGCGGATCCGAGGGCCGGGGAGCTGTTTTTT. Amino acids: CASSPADPRAGELFF.

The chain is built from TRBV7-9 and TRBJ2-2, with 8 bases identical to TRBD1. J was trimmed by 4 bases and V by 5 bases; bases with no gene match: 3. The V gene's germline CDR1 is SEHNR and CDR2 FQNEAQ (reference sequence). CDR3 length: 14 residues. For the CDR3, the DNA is TGTGCCAGCAGCCCGGACAGGGCCACCGGGGAGCTGTTTTTT. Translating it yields CASSPDRATGELFF.

CDR3 sequence reads: CSASGRQNTEAFF. In nucleotides, the CDR3 is TGCAGCGCGTCGGGAAGACAAAACACTGAAGCTTTCTTT. The chain couples TRBV29-1 to TRBJ1-1; D remains unclear. The ends were cut back, 7 bases at V and 2 bases at J, with 14 bases in the middle. In germline, CDR1 is SQVTM, CDR2 ANQGSEA. The CDR3 runs 13 residues.

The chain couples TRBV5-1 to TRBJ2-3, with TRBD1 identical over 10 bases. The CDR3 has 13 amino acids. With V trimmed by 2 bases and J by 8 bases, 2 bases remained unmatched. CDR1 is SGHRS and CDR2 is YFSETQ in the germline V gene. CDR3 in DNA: TGCGCCAGCAGCTTCTGGACAGGGGGTACGCAGTATTTT. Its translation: CASSFWTGGTQYF.

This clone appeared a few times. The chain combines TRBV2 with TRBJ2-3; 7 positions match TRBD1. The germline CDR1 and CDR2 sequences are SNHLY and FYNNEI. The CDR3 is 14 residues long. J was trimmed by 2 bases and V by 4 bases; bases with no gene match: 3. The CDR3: CASSGGTATDTQYF. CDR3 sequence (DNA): TGTGCCAGCAGTGGGGGGACAGCCACAGATACGCAGTATTTT.